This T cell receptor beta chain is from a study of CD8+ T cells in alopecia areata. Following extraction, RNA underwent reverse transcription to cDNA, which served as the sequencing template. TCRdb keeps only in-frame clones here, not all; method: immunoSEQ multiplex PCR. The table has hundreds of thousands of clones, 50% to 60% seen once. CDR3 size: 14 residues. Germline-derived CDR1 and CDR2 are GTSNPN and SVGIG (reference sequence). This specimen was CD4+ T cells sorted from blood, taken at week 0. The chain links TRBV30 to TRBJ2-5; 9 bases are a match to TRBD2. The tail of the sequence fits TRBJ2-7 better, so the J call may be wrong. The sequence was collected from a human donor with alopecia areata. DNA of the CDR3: TGTGCCTGGAGTGTAGCTAGCGGGATCTACGAGCAGTACTTC. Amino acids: CAWSVASGIYEQYF.